The rows below give T cell receptor beta chains drawn from one sample of a study of type 1 and type 2 diabetes patients. TCRdb reprocessed the multiplex PCR reads with MiXCR, giving one entry per CDR3 protein. The sample comprises a few hundred thousand distinct CDR3 sequences, roughly 48% of which are singletons, and about an eighth rests with the top ten. Source material: peripheral blood mononuclear cells (PBMCs). Every receptor here comes from a young man with type 2 diabetes. Both conserved end residues are trimmed from each CDR3. Each record gives: V gene, J gene, clone size, D gene, CDR3 protein. A D gene is named only where the DNA matches it firmly. Clone size appears in some rows only: once, few, many, or a class for an expanded clone.

TRBV4-1	TRBJ1-2	few	TRBD1	ASSQDREINYGYT
TRBV20-1	TRBJ2-1	few	-	SARGWGYEQF
TRBV24-1	TRBJ1-5	-	-	ATSGAGNQPQH
TRBV7-3	TRBJ1-1	few	-	ASSFSEGNTEAF
TRBV7-2	TRBJ2-3	-	-	ASSPYRDTQY
TRBV20-1	TRBJ1-1	-	TRBD1	SAPDDRGGTEAF
TRBV20-1	TRBJ2-7	-	TRBD2	SGQTSGYEQY
TRBV19	TRBJ1-2	-	-	ASAVTGQGRYT
TRBV20-1	TRBJ2-7	-	TRBD1	SASPTGSSYEQY
TRBV5-5	TRBJ2-7	-	-	ASSHAGGTYEQY
TRBV5-1	TRBJ2-3	-	TRBD2	ASSWSGGARDTQY
TRBV7-2	TRBJ2-7	-	-	ASSRDSHFGDEQY
TRBV6-1	TRBJ1-5	-	-	ASRLHLSNQPQH
TRBV12-3/TRBV12-4	TRBJ2-5	-	-	ASSLIRVQETQY
TRBV3-1	TRBJ1-6	-	-	ASSQRTAVSNSPLH
TRBV15	TRBJ2-3	-	-	ATGEGRSTDTQY
TRBV13	TRBJ2-7	-	TRBD2	ASSQELAGMGYEQY
TRBV2	TRBJ1-5	few	-	ASSVKGSNQPQH
TRBV2	TRBJ2-1	-	-	GSSEGTNEQF
TRBV11-2	TRBJ1-1	-	-	ASSSPRTGEAF
TRBV19	TRBJ1-1	many	TRBD1	ASNRDRGSGTEAF
TRBV7-9	TRBJ2-5	-	-	ASSLKVETQY
TRBV7-3	TRBJ1-3	-	-	ASSLSRGLY
TRBV7-6	TRBJ2-5	few	TRBD1	ASSPLGQDQETQY
TRBV27	TRBJ1-2	few	TRBD1	ASHRQGAYGYT
TRBV6-5	TRBJ1-2	-	-	ASSYSVRDNYGYT
TRBV12-3/TRBV12-4	TRBJ1-6	-	-	ASSLLILATNSPLH
TRBV20-1	TRBJ2-3	-	TRBD2	SARDRVAGHTDTQY
TRBV12-3/TRBV12-4	TRBJ1-5	-	-	ASSFYGNSNQPQH
TRBV20-1	TRBJ2-7	-	TRBD2	SAREVRGSSYEQY
TRBV19	TRBJ1-5	few	-	ASSVNWAGEQPQH
TRBV4-1	TRBJ1-2	few	TRBD1	ASSPTPGTGYGYT
TRBV11-2	TRBJ1-6	-	-	ASRWGVAGERYNSPLH
TRBV5-1	TRBJ1-2	-	-	ASSLGGAAGYT
TRBV7-6	TRBJ2-5	-	TRBD1	ASSFQQGQETQY
TRBV7-3	TRBJ2-1	few	-	ASSLTGLAATNEQF
TRBV12-3/TRBV12-4	TRBJ2-1	-	-	ASSLAGLSYNEQF
TRBV15	-	-	TRBD2	ATSKVAGGPNHYKQF
TRBV19	TRBJ1-6	few	-	ASSWKGGVGSPLH
TRBV20-1	TRBJ2-2	-	-	SASIRQLAGELF
TRBV11-1	TRBJ1-6	-	-	ASSPGTWNSPLH
TRBV2	TRBJ1-6	-	-	ASSAGGLGNRDSPLH
TRBV9	TRBJ1-6	-	-	ASSEGVGWGSPLH
TRBV2	TRBJ2-2	many	TRBD1	ASIRDRENTGELF
TRBV6-5	TRBJ1-5	few	TRBD1	ASSESRTGVGQPQH
TRBV2	TRBJ2-7	-	TRBD1	ASTPGTGGSYEQY
TRBV29-1	TRBJ2-3	-	-	SVETTQRGADTQY